These 26 T cell receptor beta chains were all obtained from the same sample, sequenced in a study of blood T cell repertoires in COVID-19. Only in-frame clones appear in the TCRdb table, and some are missing; sequencing was by immunoSEQ multiplex PCR. The data show a few hundred thousand clones, around 89% seen once. The sequenced material came from PBMCs or T cells enriched from blood (not recorded which). Receptors were obtained from a middle-aged man who had recovered from COVID-19.

This sequence joins TRBV6-2 or TRBV6-3 and TRBJ2-6; 7 bases align to TRBD1. Germline V gene sequence: CDR1 MNHEY, CDR2 SVGEGT. The CDR3 extends over 17 amino acids. V was pared by 6 bases and J by 5 bases, with 13 bases of the junction left unmatched. The CDR3 loop reads CASSQTGIPLWANVLTF. CDR3 nucleotide sequence: TGTGCCAGCAGCCAGACAGGGATCCCATTGTGGGCCAACGTCCTGACTTTC.

The CDR3 here is CASSSPNSQFF. The CDR3 DNA reads TGCGCCAGCAGCTCACCCAACAGCCAGTTCTTC. V gene TRBV4-1 combines with J gene TRBJ2-1; no definite D call. The ends were cut back, 5 bases at V and 13 bases at J, with 12 bases in the middle. CDR1 is MGHRA, CDR2 YSYEKL, per germline. This CDR3 has 11 residues.

This sequence joins TRBV3-1 (or the pseudogene TRBV3-2) and TRBJ2-1, with D perhaps matching TRBD2 (6 bases). Trimming shortened V by 6 bases and J by 0 bases, and 12 bases separated the two germline ends. Germline V gene data show CDR1 as LGHDT and CDR2 as YNNKEL (reference sequence). The CDR3 totals 15 residues. The CDR3 sequence: CASRLRGSSYNEQFF. CDR3 in DNA: TGTGCCAGCAGACTCCGGGGGAGCTCCTACAATGAGCAGTTCTTC.

This rearrangement joins TRBV5-4 to TRBJ2-7; 8 bases are shared with TRBD2. CDR1 is SGHNT, CDR2 YYREEE, per germline (reference sequence). With V trimmed by 0 bases and J by 1 base, 6 bases remained unmatched. The CDR3 is 16 amino acids. The CDR3 bases are TGTGCCAGCAGCTTGGGGGTAGCGGGGCAGTCCTACGAGCAGTACTTC. This encodes CASSLGVAGQSYEQYF.

V usage is TRBV6-5 and J usage is TRBJ1-2; a possible D gene is TRBD1 (6 bases). This CDR3 spans 16 amino acids. Trimming cost V 2 bases and J 6 bases, with 19 bases left between them. Germline V gene sequence: CDR1 MNHEY, CDR2 SVGAGI. CDR3 coding DNA: TGTGCCAGCAGTTACGAGCCTTACCAGGGGTATGATGGCTACACCTTC. This sequence encodes CASSYEPYQGYDGYTF.

The chain combines TRBV7-2 with TRBJ2-5; 9 nucleotides agree with TRBD2. CDR3 length equals 18 residues. V lost 0 bases and J lost 0; bases outside the gene matches: 8. Germline CDR1 is SGHTA and CDR2 is FQGNSA. CDR3 residues: CASSLAMTSGKYQETQYF. CDR3 DNA: TGTGCCAGCAGCTTAGCGATGACTAGCGGAAAGTACCAAGAGACCCAGTACTTC.

Points on this clone: The sample has other DNA sequences that encode this CDR3 too. The V call is TRBV5-1, the J call TRBJ1-1; 7 positions match TRBD1. V was pared by 4 bases and J by 2 bases, with 5 bases of the junction left unmatched. The V gene's germline CDR1 is SGHRS and CDR2 YFSETQ. CDR3 length: 14 amino acids. Here the CDR3 DNA reads TGCGCCAGCAGCCCGGGACAGAGAAACACTGAAGCTTTCTTT. Translated: CASSPGQRNTEAFF.

This clone has more than one count but fewer than ten. The chain recombines TRBV28 with TRBJ1-1; D remains ambiguous. V was trimmed by 5 bases and J by 1 base, leaving 11 bases between them. Germline lookup yields CDR1 MDHEN and CDR2 SYDVKM. The CDR3 is 14 residues long. The CDR3 loop is CASSRQRGNTEAFF. CDR3 DNA: TGTGCCAGCAGTCGCCAACGGGGGAACACTGAAGCTTTCTTT.

The J gene is TRBJ2-3, the V gene TRBV10-1, with 7 bases that match TRBD2. J was trimmed by 1 base and V by 6 bases; bases with no gene match: 13. This CDR3 is 17 amino acids long. Per germline, CDR1 WNHNN and CDR2 SYGVQD (reference sequence). The CDR3 region is CASSQPAQRERTDTQYF. In DNA, the CDR3 is TGCGCCAGCAGCCAACCTGCCCAGCGGGAACGCACAGATACGCAGTATTTT.

The V and J genes are TRBV27 and TRBJ1-1; D is ambiguous. Germline V gene sequence: CDR1 MNHEY, CDR2 SMNVEV (reference sequence). V was cut by 7 bases and J by 0 bases, with 12 bases left in between. The CDR3 sequence is 14 residues long. DNA for the CDR3: TGTGCCAGCAAACCATTGCACATGAACACTGAAGCTTTCTTT. Translating gives CASKPLHMNTEAFF.

The J gene is TRBJ2-3, the V gene TRBV5-3; perhaps TRBD1 as D (5 bases). TRBV5-3 is flagged as an ORF with uncertain function. The length of the CDR3 is 13 residues. The germline V and J ends were trimmed by 4 bases and 6 bases, with 12 bases remaining between them. This CDR3 reads CARSQQARDTQYF. Written as DNA, the CDR3 is TGTGCCAGAAGCCAACAGGCAAGGGATACGCAGTATTTT.

V and J are TRBV7-2 and TRBJ2-7, with 9 bases lining up with TRBD1. Trimming at V came to 6 bases and at J to 0 bases, leaving 6 bases not matched to a gene. CDR1 and CDR2 from the germline V gene are SGHTA and FQGNSA. This CDR3 has 15 residues. The chain's CDR3 is CASSPGTGSSYEQYF. For the CDR3, the DNA is TGTGCCAGCAGTCCCGGGACAGGGAGCTCCTACGAGCAGTACTTC.

For the CDR3, the DNA is TGTGCCAGCAGTTTTGCCAGCTCCTACAATGAGCAGTTCTTC. It specifies CASSFASSYNEQFF. The chain is built from TRBV27 and TRBJ2-1, with no clear D. The germline V gene has CDR1 MNHEY and CDR2 SMNVEV (reference sequence). The length of the CDR3 is 14 residues. V shed 3 bases and J shed 0 bases, with 6 bases lying between them.

The chain carries TRBV5-6 and TRBJ1-1; tentatively, D is TRBD1 (6 bases). The CDR3 loop spans 15 amino acids. Trimming pared 2 bases from V and 0 bases from J, leaving 11 bases between. Per germline, CDR1 SGHDT and CDR2 YYEEEE. The CDR3 protein is CASSFIDRMNTEAFF. The DNA for the CDR3 is TGTGCCAGCAGCTTTATTGACAGGATGAACACTGAAGCTTTCTTT.

The chain combines TRBV9 with TRBJ2-2; 9 positions match TRBD1. Germline V gene sequence: CDR1 SGDLS, CDR2 YYNGEE. This CDR3 has 15 amino acids. With 4 bases clipped from V and 7 bases from J, the junction kept 8 bases outside the gene matches. The CDR3 spells CASSPRTGVNGELFF. The CDR3 DNA reads as TGTGCCAGCAGCCCACGGACAGGGGTAAACGGGGAGCTGTTTTTT. The full variable domain, its missing parts supplied by reference TRBV9 and TRBJ2-2, is DSGVTQTPKHLITATGQRVTLRCSPRSGDLSVYWYQQSLDQGLQFLIQYYNGEERAKGNILERFSAQQFPDLHSELNLSSLELGDSALYFCASSPRTGVNGELFFGEGSRLTVL.

V gene TRBV10-3 combines with J gene TRBJ2-7; the match to TRBD1 covers 8 bases. The CDR3 consists of 14 residues. V trimming: 3 bases; J trimming: 3 bases; junction bases outside the gene matches: 4. CDR1 is ENHRY, CDR2 SYGVKD, per germline. The CDR3 DNA follows: TGTGCCATCAGTGAAGAGACAGGGGACTACGAGCAGTACTTC. It yields the protein CAISEETGDYEQYF.

The V gene is TRBV7-9, the J gene TRBJ1-1; tentative D call: TRBD1 (5 bases). Between the trimmed V and J ends, which lost 5 bases and 1 base, there was a span of 14 bases. Germline-derived CDR1 and CDR2 are SEHNR and FQNEAQ (reference sequence). The length of the CDR3 is 15 residues. Here the CDR3 reads CASSLGRTQNTEAFF. The CDR3 coding sequence is TGTGCCAGCAGCCTAGGCCGGACACAGAACACTGAAGCTTTCTTT.

The chain joins TRBV30 to TRBJ1-2; TRBD1 might be the D (6 bases). The CDR3 is 15 amino acids. Germline V gene sequence: CDR1 GTSNPN, CDR2 SVGIG (reference sequence). V was shortened by 2 bases and J by 0 bases, with 13 bases between the two germline ends. CDR3 sequence: CAWSLGGRSNYGYTF. Here the CDR3 DNA reads TGTGCCTGGAGTCTCGGGGGGCGATCTAACTATGGCTACACCTTC.

The rearrangement joins TRBV11-2 to TRBJ2-7; TRBD2 aligns across 13 bases. Trimming cost V 5 bases and J 7 bases; bases outside gene matches: 14. Germline V gene sequence: CDR1 SGHAT, CDR2 FQNNGV. The length of the CDR3 is 17 residues. CDR3 protein: CASSAFYSGLAGVEQYF. The CDR3 DNA sequence: TGTGCCAGCAGCGCTTTCTACTCTGGACTAGCGGGGGTTGAGCAGTACTTC.

The chain employs TRBV7-2 and TRBJ1-5; TRBD1 is a possible D gene (5 bases). The germline V gene has CDR1 SGHTA and CDR2 FQGNSA. The CDR3 loop spans 15 amino acids. V lost 1 base and J lost 3, with 10 bases in between. The CDR3 bases are TGTGCCAGCAGCTTAGGCGGGACGCACAATCAGCCCCAGCATTTT. This codes for CASSLGGTHNQPQHF.

For the CDR3, the DNA is TGTGCCAGCAGCCAAGATTCAGGGAACACTGAAGCTTTCTTT. It codes for CASSQDSGNTEAFF. The chain carries TRBV4-2 and TRBJ1-1; D is unresolved. The germline gives CDR1 LGHNA, CDR2 YNFKEQ. Trimming cost V 0 bases and J 1 base, with 6 bases left between them. The CDR3 is made up of 14 amino acids.

The chain uses TRBV6-5 and TRBJ1-1, with D perhaps TRBD1 (5 bases). Germline loops: CDR1 MNHEY, CDR2 SVGAGI. The CDR3 totals 12 residues. Trimming stripped 10 bases from V and 1 base from J, with 10 bases between. The CDR3 region is CATHTGNTEAFF. The CDR3 nucleotides are TGTGCCACCCACACAGGGAACACTGAAGCTTTCTTT.

The table lists this clone with a count of one. The V gene is TRBV18, the J gene TRBJ2-1; TRBD1 matches 7 bases. Trimming at V came to 5 bases and at J to 8 bases, leaving 12 bases not matched to a gene. The CDR3 is 15 amino acids. CDR1 and CDR2 from the germline V gene are KGHSH and LQKENI. This CDR3 reads CASSSTQGTDDEQFF. In nucleotides, the CDR3 is TGTGCCAGCTCATCCACACAGGGGACGGATGATGAGCAGTTCTTC.

This sequence joins TRBV28 and TRBJ1-4, with D maybe TRBD1 (6 bases). Trimming took off 8 bases at V and 7 bases at J, with 17 bases between the two ends. This CDR3 spans 14 amino acids. Germline CDR1 MDHEN, CDR2 SYDVKM. In DNA form, the CDR3 reads TGTGCCAGCTCCCGGGGGGGGGCGGTTGAAAAACTGTTTTTT. This translates into CASSRGGAVEKLFF. The full variable domain, with the rest looked up from reference TRBV28 and TRBJ1-4, is DVKVTQSSRYLVKRTGEKVFLECVQDMDHENMFWYRQDPGLGLRLIYFSYDVKMKEKGDIPEGYSVSREKKERFSLILESASTNQTSMYLCASSRGGAVEKLFFGSGTQLSVL.

This chain joins TRBV30 and TRBJ1-5; D gene ambiguous. The CDR3 is made up of 16 amino acids. In germline, CDR1 is GTSNPN, CDR2 SVGIG (reference sequence). With 0 bases removed from V and 0 bases from J, the gap between germline ends came to 12 bases. CDR3 residues: CAWSVRGLNSNQPQHF. The DNA of the CDR3 is TGTGCCTGGAGTGTACGTGGGCTTAATAGCAATCAGCCCCAGCATTTT.

V usage is TRBV10-3 and J usage is TRBJ2-1; TRBD2 is a possible D gene (5 bases). Trimming removed 3 bases from V and 6 bases from J, with 9 bases in between. Per the germline V gene, CDR1 is ENHRY and CDR2 is SYGVKD. The CDR3 contains 13 residues. CDR3 sequence (DNA): TGTGCCATCAGTGAACTAGATGGCAATGAGCAGTTCTTC. Amino acids: CAISELDGNEQFF.